This T cell receptor (beta chain) was recorded in a study of tumor-infiltrating lymphocytes in primary liver carcinoma. Germline DNA was extracted alongside blood RNA, which was obtained from unsorted whole blood. TCR beta cDNA was made from 450 to 550 ng total RNA with a constant-region primer. Slightly modified ARM-PCR with three nested multiplex PCR rounds yielded TCR beta libraries. A C-beta reverse primer and TRBV1-TRBV30 forward primers served in each of the first two PCR rounds, at ten to eleven cycles apiece. TCRdb re-derived calls from the multiplex PCR reads in MiXCR, one entry per CDR3 protein. Counted here are 300,000 to 350,000 distinct CDR3 sequences, about two thirds occurring once; the ten biggest clones make up roughly 6%. This clonotype was seen repeatedly, ten times or more. Trimming shortened V by 0 bases and J by 1 base, and 15 bases separated the two germline ends. CDR3 size: 17 residues. CDR1 is SGHAT and CDR2 is FQNNGV in the germline V gene.

The origin of this receptor is a man aged 35 to 55 with primary liver carcinoma and hepatitis B virus infection. Source material: peripheral blood. The V gene is TRBV11-2, the J gene TRBJ1-2; D not resolved. The CDR3 coding sequence is TGTGCCAGCAGCTTAGATTTTGGGCAGCCCATTAACTATGGCTACACCTTC. Protein sequence: CASSLDFGQPINYGYTF.